The 18 T cell receptor beta chains below all came from one sample that was sequenced in a study of blood T cell repertoires in COVID-19. Clones were read by immunoSEQ multiplex PCR, and TCRdb kept only the in-frame ones, dropping some. The sample lists about 87,000 clones, around 91% occurring once. Sequences were obtained from peripheral blood. Every receptor here comes from a man younger than 30 with COVID-19, enrolled during active disease.

The V call is TRBV25-1, the J call TRBJ1-2; 8 nucleotides line up with TRBD1. This CDR3 region has 15 residues. Trimming cost V 5 bases and J 7 bases; bases outside gene matches: 12. Per germline, CDR1 MGHDK and CDR2 SYGVNS. The CDR3 coding sequence is TGTGCCAGCAGTCTACTCCTCGGGGACAGGACTGGCTACACCTTC. This encodes CASSLLLGDRTGYTF.

CDR3 sequence: CASSPVPGQSSYEQYF. The DNA of the CDR3 is TGTGCCAGCTCACCAGTACCGGGACAAAGCTCCTACGAGCAGTACTTC. The chain carries TRBV18 and TRBJ2-7; weak D call: TRBD1 (6 bases). V lost 2 bases, J lost 0 bases, and 14 bases lay in between. Germline loops: CDR1 KGHSH, CDR2 LQKENI. This CDR3 spans 16 amino acids.

The V gene is TRBV28, the J gene TRBJ2-1, with 8 bases fitting TRBD1. There are 13 residues in the CDR3. Trimming took 3 bases from V and 6 from J; bases not matched to a gene: 1. Germline CDR1 reads MDHEN; CDR2 reads SYDVKM. CDR3 nucleotide sequence: TGTGCCAGCAGTTTGACAGGGGTCAATGAGCAGTTCTTC. Translating it yields CASSLTGVNEQFF.

This chain connects TRBV11-1 to TRBJ2-1; 8 nucleotides align to TRBD2. J lost 9 bases, V lost 6 bases, and 7 bases had no gene match. The CDR3 loop spans 13 amino acids. CDR1 is SGHAT, CDR2 FQDESV, per germline (reference sequence). CDR3: CASSFSGKGEQFF. Written as DNA, the CDR3 is TGTGCCAGCAGTTTTAGCGGGAAAGGTGAGCAGTTCTTC.

The rearrangement links TRBV10-3 to TRBJ2-1, with D tentatively TRBD1 (6 bases). CDR3 size: 16 residues. CDR1 and CDR2 (germline): ENHRY, SYGVKD. Trimming removed 8 bases at V and 0 bases at J, with 17 bases between. CDR3 loop: CAIRPGGGSSYNEQFF. Here the CDR3 DNA reads TGTGCCATCCGCCCCGGTGGGGGCAGCTCCTACAATGAGCAGTTCTTC.

The rearrangement joins TRBV5-6 to TRBJ1-3; 9 bases map to TRBD1. This CDR3 has 16 amino acids. Trimming removed 4 bases from V and 0 bases from J; junction bases left unmatched: 5. Germline V gene sequence: CDR1 SGHDT, CDR2 YYEEEE. CDR3 protein: CASSPDRGYSGNTIYF. The CDR3 region has the DNA TGTGCCAGCAGCCCGGACAGGGGATACTCTGGAAACACCATATATTTT.

The chain has TRBV4-3 and TRBJ1-2; 7 bases align to TRBD1. V shed 0 bases, J shed 4 bases, and the junction held 8 bases outside the gene matches. The CDR3 totals 16 residues. Germline V CDR1 and CDR2: LGHNA, YSLEER. The CDR3 nucleotides read TGCGCCAGCAGCCAAGACCTGCGGACAGGTGTCTATGGCTACACCTTC. Translation gives CASSQDLRTGVYGYTF.

The chain links TRBV5-8 to TRBJ2-7, with 11 bases lining up with TRBD2. The junction had 10 bases not matched to a gene; V was cut back by 4 bases and J by 4 bases. Germline V CDR1 and CDR2: SGHTS, YDEGEE. There are 16 residues in the CDR3. CDR3 sequence reads: CASSLRLAGPEYEQYF. CDR3 DNA sequence: TGTGCCAGCAGCCTACGACTAGCGGGGCCTGAATACGAGCAGTACTTC.

The rearrangement joins TRBV28 to TRBJ2-4; 8 bases align to TRBD1. Trimming took 5 bases from V and 1 from J; bases not matched to a gene: 10. The germline V gene encodes CDR1 MDHEN and CDR2 SYDVKM. The CDR3 contains 17 residues. CDR3 coding DNA: TGTGCCAGCAGTACCAGAGGACAGGGCTTGGCCAAAAACATTCAGTACTTC. Protein: CASSTRGQGLAKNIQYF. Filled out from reference TRBV28 and TRBJ2-4, the complete variable domain reads DVKVTQSSRYLVKRTGEKVFLECVQDMDHENMFWYRQDPGLGLRLIYFSYDVKMKEKGDIPEGYSVSREKKERFSLILESASTNQTSMYLCASSTRGQGLAKNIQYFGAGTRLSVL.

The J gene is TRBJ2-1, the V gene TRBV30, with a possible D match to TRBD2 (5 bases). Per germline, CDR1 GTSNPN and CDR2 SVGIG (reference sequence). Trimming stripped 1 base from V and 6 bases from J, with 7 bases between. The CDR3 has 12 amino acids. This chain's CDR3 is CAWSGGPNEQFF. The CDR3 region has the DNA TGTGCCTGGAGTGGCGGGCCCAATGAGCAGTTCTTC.

The chain employs TRBV28 and TRBJ1-5; TRBD1 agrees at 8 bases. Looked up from germline, CDR1 is MDHEN and CDR2 is SYDVKM. The V segment lost 1 base and the J segment 8 bases; nucleotides outside the gene matches: 7. The CDR3 is 15 amino acids. Written as DNA, the CDR3 is TGTGCCAGCAGTTTATACAGGGGGGGAAGTGAGCCCCAGCATTTT. As protein: CASSLYRGGSEPQHF.

The chain uses TRBV19 and TRBJ2-7; 9 bases line up with TRBD2. Per germline, CDR1 LNHDA and CDR2 SQIVND (reference sequence). The CDR3 totals 15 residues. V was pared by 2 bases and J by 3 bases, with 5 bases of the junction left unmatched. The CDR3 loop is CASSIRLAAVYEQYF. The CDR3 bases are TGTGCCAGTAGTATACGACTAGCGGCTGTCTACGAGCAGTACTTC.

The gene calls are TRBV11-2 and TRBJ2-2; the match to TRBD2 covers 12 bases. Germline V gives CDR1 SGHAT, CDR2 FQNNGV. V dropped 5 bases and J dropped 0; count of bases not matched to a gene: 7. This CDR3 spans 18 amino acids. The CDR3 sequence: CASSLRLAGATNTGELFF. CDR3 sequence (DNA): TGTGCCAGCAGCCTCAGACTAGCGGGAGCCACGAACACCGGGGAGCTGTTTTTT.

This chain uses TRBV7-2 with TRBJ1-5; 8 bases align to TRBD1. This CDR3 is 15 amino acids long. CDR1 is SGHTA and CDR2 is FQGNSA in the germline V gene. V lost 5 bases and J lost 5; bases outside the gene matches: 8. The CDR3 here is CASSAQQGADQPQHF. DNA for the CDR3: TGTGCCAGCAGCGCGCAGCAGGGGGCGGATCAGCCCCAGCATTTT.

This chain uses TRBV7-2 with TRBJ2-6; D not resolved. The CDR3 is 14 residues long. Trimming left V 5 bases short and J 0 bases short, with 5 bases between. Germline V gene data show CDR1 as SGHTA and CDR2 as FQGNSA. The CDR3 region has the DNA TGTGCCAGCAGCCTAAACTCTGGGGCCAACGTCCTGACTTTC. This sequence encodes CASSLNSGANVLTF.

This chain uses TRBV28 with TRBJ2-1; 10 positions match TRBD2. CDR3 size: 15 residues. CDR1 and CDR2 from the germline V gene are MDHEN and SYDVKM. Trimming at V came to 6 bases and at J to 7 bases, leaving 9 bases not matched to a gene. The CDR3 region has the DNA TGTGCCAGCAGGTATTGGGGACTAGCGAGGAATGAGCAGTTCTTC. Its translation: CASRYWGLARNEQFF.

The count of this clone is one. The V call is TRBV5-1, the J call TRBJ1-1, with D perhaps TRBD1 (5 bases). CDR1 is SGHRS and CDR2 is YFSETQ in the germline V gene. Trimming stripped 2 bases from V and 4 bases from J, with 12 bases between. This CDR3 region has 14 residues. The DNA for the CDR3 is TGCGCCAGCAGCTTACGGGGGAGATCCACTGAAGCTTTCTTT. It translates to CASSLRGRSTEAFF.

This chain connects TRBV28 to TRBJ2-7; TRBD1 is a possible D gene (6 bases). Germline V lookup: CDR1 MDHEN, CDR2 SYDVKM. The CDR3 is made up of 14 amino acids. V dropped 8 bases and J dropped 2 bases, with 16 bases sitting between them. Here the CDR3 reads CASLERAGAYEQYF. The CDR3 DNA sequence: TGTGCCAGCCTAGAGAGGGCAGGGGCCTACGAGCAGTACTTC.